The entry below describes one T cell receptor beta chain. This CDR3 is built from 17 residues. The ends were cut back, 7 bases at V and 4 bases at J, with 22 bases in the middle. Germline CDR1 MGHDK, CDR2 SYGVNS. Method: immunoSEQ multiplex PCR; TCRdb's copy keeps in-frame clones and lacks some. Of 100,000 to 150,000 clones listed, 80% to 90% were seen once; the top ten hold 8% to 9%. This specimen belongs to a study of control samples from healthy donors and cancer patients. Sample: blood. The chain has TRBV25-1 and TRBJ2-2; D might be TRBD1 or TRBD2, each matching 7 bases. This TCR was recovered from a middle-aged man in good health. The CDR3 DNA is TGTGCCAGCACAGGGGGGGAGACAGGGTTGGTCACCGGGGAGCTGTTTTTT. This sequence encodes CASTGGETGLVTGELFF.